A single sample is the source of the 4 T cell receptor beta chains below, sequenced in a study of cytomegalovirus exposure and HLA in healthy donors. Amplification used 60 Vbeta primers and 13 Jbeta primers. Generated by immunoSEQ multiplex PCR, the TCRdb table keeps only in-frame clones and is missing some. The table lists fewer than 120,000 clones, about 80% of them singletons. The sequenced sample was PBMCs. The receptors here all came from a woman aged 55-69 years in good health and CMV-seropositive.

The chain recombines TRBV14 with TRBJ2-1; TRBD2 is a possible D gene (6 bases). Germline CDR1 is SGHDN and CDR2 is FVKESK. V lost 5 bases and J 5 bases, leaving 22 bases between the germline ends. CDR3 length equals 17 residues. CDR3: CASSKSAGTHLHNEQFF. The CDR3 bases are TGTGCCAGCAGCAAAAGTGCCGGGACTCACTTACACAATGAGCAGTTCTTC.

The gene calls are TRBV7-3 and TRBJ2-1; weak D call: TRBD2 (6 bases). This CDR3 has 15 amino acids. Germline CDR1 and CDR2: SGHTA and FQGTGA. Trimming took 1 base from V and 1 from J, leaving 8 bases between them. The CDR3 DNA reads TGTGCCAGCAGCTTAAATGGAGGGTCCTACAATGAGCAGTTCTTC. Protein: CASSLNGGSYNEQFF.

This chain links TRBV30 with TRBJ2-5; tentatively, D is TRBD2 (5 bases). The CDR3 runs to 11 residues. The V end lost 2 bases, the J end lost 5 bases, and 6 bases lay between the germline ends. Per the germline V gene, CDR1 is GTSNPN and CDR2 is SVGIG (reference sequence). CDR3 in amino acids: CAWSPGETQYF. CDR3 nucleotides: TGTGCCTGGAGTCCGGGGGAGACCCAGTACTTC.

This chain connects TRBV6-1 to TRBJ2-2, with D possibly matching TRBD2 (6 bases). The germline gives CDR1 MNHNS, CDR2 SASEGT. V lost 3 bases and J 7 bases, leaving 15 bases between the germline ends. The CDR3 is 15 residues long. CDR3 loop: CASSDPGENIGELFF. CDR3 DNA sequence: TGTGCCAGCAGTGATCCGGGGGAGAATATCGGGGAGCTGTTTTTT.